This passage covers 2 T cell receptor beta chains from one sample sequenced in a study of identical twins (TCRdb year 2016). The library came from 5' RACE. Sequenced on an Illumina HiSeq 2000. TCRdb ran its own pipeline on the public reads, namely fastp trimming at Q25 and MiXCR clone calling, and kept in-frame beta chains. Each record represents a unique CDR3 protein, reported with the most common genes and DNA among its rows. The sample records about 530,000 distinct CDR3 sequences, 20% to 25% of which are singletons. The biggest ten clones account for 0.48% of the sample. The sample was also linked to a second study, of yellow fever vaccine responses in identical twins.

Source material: CD4+ T cells sorted from blood. The receptors here all came from a woman aged 18-35 years in good health.

The sample holds a few counts of this clonotype. The chain has TRBV5-6 and TRBJ1-1; tentative D call: TRBD1 (6 bases). Trimming cost V 5 bases and J 1 base, with 12 bases left between them. CDR3 length: 14 amino acids. Germline V gene sequence: CDR1 SGHDT, CDR2 YYEEEE. The DNA for the CDR3 is TGTGCCAGCAGACTCAGGGGCCGGAACACTGAAGCTTTCTTT. Translation gives CASRLRGRNTEAFF.

The chain is built from TRBV13 and TRBJ2-6; 10 nucleotides agree with TRBD1. This CDR3 contains 23 residues. V gave up 5 bases and J gave up 0 bases; unmatched junction bases: 22. CDR1 is PRHDT and CDR2 is FYEKMQ in the germline V gene (reference sequence). The chain's CDR3 is CASSRTDDRGLNLPYSGANVLTF. Written as DNA, the CDR3 is TGTGCCAGCAGCCGTACAGACGACAGGGGGCTTAACTTACCTTACTCTGGGGCCAACGTCCTGACTTTC.